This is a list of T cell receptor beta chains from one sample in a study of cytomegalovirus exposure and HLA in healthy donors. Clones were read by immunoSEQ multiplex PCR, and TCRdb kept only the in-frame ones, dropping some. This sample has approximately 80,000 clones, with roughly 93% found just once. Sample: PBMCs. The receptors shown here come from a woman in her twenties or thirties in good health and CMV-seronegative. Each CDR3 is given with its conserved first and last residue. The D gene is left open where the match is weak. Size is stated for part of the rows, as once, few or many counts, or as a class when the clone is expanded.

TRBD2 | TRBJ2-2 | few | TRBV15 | TGTGCCACCAGCAGAGATCGAAGCGGGAGTCGGACCGGGGAGCTGTTTTTT | CATSRDRSGSRTGELFF
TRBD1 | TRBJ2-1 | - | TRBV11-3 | TGTGCCAGCAGCTCCAACAGGGGTGAGCAGTTCTTC | CASSSNRGEQFF
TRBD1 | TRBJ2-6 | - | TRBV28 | TGTGCCAGCAGTTTAAAACAGGGGCTTACTGGGGCCAACGTCCTGACTTTC | CASSLKQGLTGANVLTF
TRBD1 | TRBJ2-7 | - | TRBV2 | TGTGCCAGCAGCCATGGGACAGCTAGCTCCTACGAGCAGTACTTC | CASSHGTASSYEQYF
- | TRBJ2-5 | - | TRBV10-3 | TGTGCCATCAGTAACCTGGAGTACCAAGAGACCCAGTACTTC | CAISNLEYQETQYF
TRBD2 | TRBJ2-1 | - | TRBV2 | TGTGCCAGCACTCTTCGGAGCGGGACCTACAATGAGCAGTTCTTC | CASTLRSGTYNEQFF
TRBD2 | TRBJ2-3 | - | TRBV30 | TGTGCCTGGAGTCTACGGGCTAGCGGGAGTTCCCCAGATACGCAGTATTTT | CAWSLRASGSSPDTQYF
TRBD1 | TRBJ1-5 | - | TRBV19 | TGTGCCAGTAGTATATGGGCACAGGGGGCATTTCAGCCCCAGCATTTT | CASSIWAQGAFQPQHF
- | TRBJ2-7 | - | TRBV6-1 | TGTGCCAGCAGTGAACAACCCAGCTACGAGCAGTACTTC | CASSEQPSYEQYF
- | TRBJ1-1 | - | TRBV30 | TGTGCCTGGAGTGCAGGGCCCACTGAAGCTTTCTTT | CAWSAGPTEAFF
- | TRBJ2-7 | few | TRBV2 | TGTGCCAGCAGGGAACAGGGTCAGCAGTACTTC | CASREQGQQYF